This entry is about one TCR beta chain. The antigen is not known. These data are taken from a study of a mutant IDH1 vaccine in newly diagnosed glioma. Study-level information: It was radiotherapy, temozolomide, or both that patients received previously, with most receiving both.

In germline, CDR1 is SGHTA, CDR2 FQGNSA. The CDR3 is 15 amino acids. J gave up 0 bases and V 5 bases, and 6 bases lay outside the gene matches. Sequencing was performed with immunoSEQ multiplex PCR; in TCRdb, only in-frame clones are kept and a portion is missing. Of approximately 82,000 clones listed, roughly 85% are singletons. Time point given: week 23, last vaccination. In the vaccine, a single dose held 300 ug of the mutant IDH1 20-mer peptide, along with topical imiquimod. This TCR was sampled from a man aged 25-45 years with glioma. Some clones in this sample may be carry-over from other donors' samples. Sequencing was performed on PBMCs, taken from a glioma patient whose treatment included an IDH1 peptide vaccine. This chain joins TRBV7-2 and TRBJ1-2, with TRBD1 identical over 7 bases. The CDR3 loop reads CASSPGGTANYGYTF. As DNA, the CDR3 is TGTGCCAGCAGCCCAGGGGGGACAGCTAACTATGGCTACACCTTC.